Below are 11 T cell receptor beta chains sequenced from a single sample in a study of T-cell memory formation after mild COVID-19. TCRdb reanalysed the 5' RACE reads using MiXCR and keeps one entry per CDR3 protein. The sample contains hundreds of thousands of distinct CDR3 sequences, roughly 21% of which appear only once. Material for sequencing was PBMCs or a T cell subset sorted from them (not recorded which). The receptors derive from an adult woman who had mild COVID-19 (a few samples of this study predate the infection). Cell type and time point are not known.

About this clonotype itself: Given a much more abundant clone one base away, this may be a read error. Here the CDR3 reads CASMRSSYNEQFF. The CDR3 region has the DNA TGTGCCAGCATGAGGAGCTCCTACAATGAGCAGTTCTTC. The chain uses TRBV6-2 or TRBV6-3 and TRBJ2-1, with D uncertain. V lost 7 bases to trimming and J lost 0 bases, with 7 bases between them. CDR3 size: 13 residues. The germline V gene encodes CDR1 MNHEY and CDR2 SVGEGT.

There are a few counts of this clonotype. The rearrangement uses TRBV6-4 and TRBJ1-1, with TRBD1 as a possible D gene (6 bases). Deletions cut 6 bases from V and 0 bases from J, with 11 bases between. Germline V CDR1 and CDR2: MRHNA, SNTAGT. CDR3 length equals 14 residues. Written as DNA, the CDR3 is TGTGCCAGCAGGCCGGGACAAATGAACACTGAAGCTTTCTTT. It translates to CASRPGQMNTEAFF.

The chain is built from TRBV6-6 and TRBJ2-3; 8 bases map to TRBD1. The CDR3 covers 18 residues. With 4 bases clipped from V and 1 base from J, the junction kept 13 bases outside the gene matches. Germline-derived CDR1 and CDR2 are MNHNY and SVGAGI (reference sequence). The CDR3 spells CASSWSDRGALGTDTQYF. In DNA form, the CDR3 reads TGTGCCAGCAGTTGGTCTGACAGGGGAGCCTTGGGCACAGATACGCAGTATTTT.

The J gene is TRBJ1-5, the V gene TRBV7-8, with TRBD1 matching 8 bases. CDR1 and CDR2 from the germline V gene are SGHVS and FQNEAQ. After removal of 4 bases from V and 9 bases from J, the junction contained 14 bases not matched to a gene. This CDR3 contains 16 residues. This CDR3 reads CASSSADRGAPRPQHF. Here the CDR3 DNA reads TGTGCCAGCAGCTCAGCCGACAGGGGCGCACCTCGGCCCCAGCATTTT.

This clonotype was observed a few times. V and J are TRBV7-3 and TRBJ2-3; TRBD2 aligns across 7 bases. Germline CDR1 is SGHTA and CDR2 is FQGTGA. The CDR3 has 15 amino acids. The junction had 6 bases not matched to a gene; V was cut back by 1 base and J by 5 bases. The CDR3 spells CASSLKAGPVDTQYF. The CDR3 DNA reads as TGTGCCAGCAGCTTAAAAGCGGGGCCCGTAGATACGCAGTATTTT.

The V call is TRBV9, the J call TRBJ2-5, with TRBD1 identical over 10 bases. After removal of 3 bases from V and 4 bases from J, the junction contained 3 bases not matched to a gene. This CDR3 has 14 residues. CDR1 and CDR2 from the germline V gene are SGDLS and YYNGEE. The CDR3 nucleotides read TGTGCCAGCAGCGCCGACAGGGGGCGAGAGACCCAGTACTTC. This encodes CASSADRGRETQYF.

This clonotype was seen only a few times. The chain has TRBV29-1 and TRBJ2-3; TRBD1 is a possible D gene (5 bases). This CDR3 is built from 13 residues. Germline CDR1 is SQVTM and CDR2 is ANQGSEA. Trimming removed 3 bases from V and 2 bases from J, with 9 bases in between. The CDR3 protein is CSVDGAATDTQYF. Written as DNA, the CDR3 is TGCAGCGTTGATGGGGCGGCCACAGATACGCAGTATTTT.

This clonotype was found a few times. J is TRBJ1-1 and V is TRBV18, with D unresolved. V was shortened by 0 bases and J by 7 bases, with 9 bases between the two germline ends. The CDR3 covers 13 residues. CDR1 and CDR2 (germline): KGHSH, LQKENI. The CDR3 nucleotides read TGTGCCAGCTCACCACCGGGAAGTTTTGAAGCTTTCTTT. It translates to CASSPPGSFEAFF.

The chain joins TRBV18 to TRBJ2-6; D uncertain. The V end lost 6 bases, the J end lost 0 bases, and 12 bases lay between the germline ends. The CDR3 has 16 residues. Germline CDR1 reads KGHSH; CDR2 reads LQKENI. CDR3 nucleotide sequence: TGTGCCAGCTCCCGCAACCCTAACTCTGGGGCCAACGTCCTGACTTTC. Its protein is CASSRNPNSGANVLTF. The full variable domain, in which reference TRBV18 and TRBJ2-6 provide the parts outside the CDR3, is NAGVMQNPRHLVRRRGQEARLRCSPMKGHSHVYWYRQLPEEGLKFMVYLQKENIIDESGMPKERFSAEFPKEGPSILRIQQVVRGDSAAYFCASSRNPNSGANVLTFGAGSRLTVL.

The chain has TRBV10-3 and TRBJ2-1; D is perhaps TRBD2 (6 bases). Deletions cut 0 bases from V and 2 bases from J, with 17 bases between. This CDR3 has 18 residues. The germline V gene encodes CDR1 ENHRY and CDR2 SYGVKD. The CDR3 DNA reads TGTGCCATCAGTGAGTCGATCGGGGACTTAGGAACCTACAATGAGCAGTTCTTC. This codes for CAISESIGDLGTYNEQFF.

The genes are TRBV7-9 and TRBJ2-1; D gene uncertain. This CDR3 contains 12 residues. V lost 5 bases, J lost 8 bases, and 10 bases lay in between. CDR1 and CDR2 from the germline V gene are SEHNR and FQNEAQ (reference sequence). In nucleotides, the CDR3 is TGTGCCAGCAGCCCCGCGGACCATGAGCAGTTCTTC. It encodes CASSPADHEQFF. Variable domain in full (rest from reference TRBV7-9 and TRBJ2-1): DTGVSQNPRHKITKRGQNVTFRCDPISEHNRLYWYRQTLGQGPEFLTYFQNEAQLEKSRLLSDRFSAERPKGSFSTLEIQRTEQGDSAMYLCASSPADHEQFFGPGTRLTVL.